The source of this T cell receptor (beta chain) is a study of T cells in Graves' hyperthyroidism and ophthalmopathy. Concerning this clonotype: Antigen unknown.

For the diagnoses, clinical symptoms, serum thyroxine and TRAb, thyroid ultrasound and orbital computed tomography were used. RNA transcripts served as the template for amplifying TCR beta CDR3 regions. First-round RT-PCR of the TCR CDR3 relied on the HTBI primer set. TCRdb independently ran MiXCR on the multiplex PCR reads; one entry per CDR3 protein. In the table there are hundreds of thousands of distinct CDR3 sequences, about 45% of which are singletons. The study's findings and limits: Before onset, ophthalmopathy was predicted by the model a median approximately 6.7 months earlier. Expanded thyroid clonotypes (above 0.001) were mostly also found in blood. In the analysis, a 13 V-J model separated ophthalmopathy from stable hyperthyroidism.

The receptor was derived from an adult man with Graves' disease, either hyperthyroidism or ophthalmopathy (not recorded which). The sample consisted of peripheral blood or thyroid tissue (not recorded which).

The chain's CDR3 is CATMGAGNTEAFF. CDR3 DNA: TGTGCCACCATGGGGGCGGGGAACACTGAAGCTTTCTTT. The chain is built from TRBV24-1 and TRBJ1-1, with D perhaps matching TRBD1 (6 bases). There are 13 residues in the CDR3. V lost 8 bases and J lost 1, with 10 bases in between. From germline, CDR1 is KGHDR and CDR2 SFDVKD.